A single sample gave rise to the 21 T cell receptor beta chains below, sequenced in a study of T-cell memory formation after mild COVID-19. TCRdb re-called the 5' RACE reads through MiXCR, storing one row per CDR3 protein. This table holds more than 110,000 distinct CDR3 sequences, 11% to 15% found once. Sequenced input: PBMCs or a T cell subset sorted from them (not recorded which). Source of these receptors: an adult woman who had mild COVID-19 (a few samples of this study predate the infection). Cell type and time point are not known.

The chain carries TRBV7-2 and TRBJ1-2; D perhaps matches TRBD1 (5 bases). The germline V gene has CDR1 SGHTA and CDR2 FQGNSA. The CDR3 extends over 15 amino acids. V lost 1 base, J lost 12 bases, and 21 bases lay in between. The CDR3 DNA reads TGTGCCAGCAGCTTAGATCGGGGGTCCGGGGCAGCGGACACCTTC. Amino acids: CASSLDRGSGAADTF.

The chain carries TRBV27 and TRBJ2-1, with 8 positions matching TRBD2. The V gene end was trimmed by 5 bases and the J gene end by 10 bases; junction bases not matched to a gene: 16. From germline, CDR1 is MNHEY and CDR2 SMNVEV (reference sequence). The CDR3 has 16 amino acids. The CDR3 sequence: CASSPVRVAGYVEQFF. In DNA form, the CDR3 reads TGTGCCAGCAGTCCTGTCAGAGTAGCGGGATATGTGGAGCAGTTCTTC.

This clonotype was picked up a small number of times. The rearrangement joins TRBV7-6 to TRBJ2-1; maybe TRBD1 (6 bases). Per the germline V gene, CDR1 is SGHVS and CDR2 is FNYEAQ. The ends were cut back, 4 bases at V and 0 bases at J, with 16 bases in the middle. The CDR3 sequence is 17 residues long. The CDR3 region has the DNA TGTGCCAGCAGCTCCACGGACAGTTCCCCCTCCTACAATGAGCAGTTCTTC. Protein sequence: CASSSTDSSPSYNEQFF.

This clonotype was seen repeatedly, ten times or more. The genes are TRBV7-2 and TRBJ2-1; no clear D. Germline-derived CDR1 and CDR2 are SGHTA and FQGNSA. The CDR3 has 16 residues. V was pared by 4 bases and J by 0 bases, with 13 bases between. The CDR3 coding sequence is TGTGCCAGCAGCTCTGTTTTGGAAAGCTCCTACAATGAGCAGTTCTTC. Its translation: CASSSVLESSYNEQFF. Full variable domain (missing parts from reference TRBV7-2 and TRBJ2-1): GAGVSQSPSNKVTEKGKDVELRCDPISGHTALYWYRQSLGQGLEFLIYFQGNSAPDKSGLPSDRFSAERTGGSVSTLTIQRTQQEDSAVYLCASSSVLESSYNEQFFGPGTRLTVL.

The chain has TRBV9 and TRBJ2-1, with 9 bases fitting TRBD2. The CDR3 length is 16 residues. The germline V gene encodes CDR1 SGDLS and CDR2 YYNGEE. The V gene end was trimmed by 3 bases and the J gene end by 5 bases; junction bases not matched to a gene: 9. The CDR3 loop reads CASSERSGGANNEQFF. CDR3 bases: TGTGCCAGCAGCGAGCGTAGCGGGGGCGCCAACAATGAGCAGTTCTTC.

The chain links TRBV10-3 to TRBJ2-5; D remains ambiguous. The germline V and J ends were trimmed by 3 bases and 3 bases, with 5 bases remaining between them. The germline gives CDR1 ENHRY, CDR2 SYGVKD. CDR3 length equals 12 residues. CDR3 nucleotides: TGTGCCATCAGTGACAGTAAAGAGACCCAGTACTTC. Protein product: CAISDSKETQYF.

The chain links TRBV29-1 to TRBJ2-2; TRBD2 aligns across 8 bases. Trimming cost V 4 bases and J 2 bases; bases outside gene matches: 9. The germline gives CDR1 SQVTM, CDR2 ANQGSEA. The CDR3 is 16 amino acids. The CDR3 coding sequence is TGCAGCGTTGTGTCGAGCGGGGGCTCCAACACCGGGGAGCTGTTTTTT. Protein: CSVVSSGGSNTGELFF.

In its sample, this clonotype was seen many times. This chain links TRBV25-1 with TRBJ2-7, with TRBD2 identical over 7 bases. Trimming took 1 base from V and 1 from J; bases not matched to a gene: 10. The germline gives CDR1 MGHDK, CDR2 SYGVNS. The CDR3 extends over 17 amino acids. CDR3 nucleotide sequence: TGTGCCAGCAGTGAATTGCTAGCGGCAGAACCTTCCTACGAGCAGTACTTC. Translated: CASSELLAAEPSYEQYF.

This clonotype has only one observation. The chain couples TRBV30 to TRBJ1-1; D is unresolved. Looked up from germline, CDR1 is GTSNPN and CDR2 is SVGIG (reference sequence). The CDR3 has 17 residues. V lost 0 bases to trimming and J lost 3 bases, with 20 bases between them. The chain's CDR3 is CAWSVRVDALGDTEAFF. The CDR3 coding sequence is TGTGCCTGGAGTGTACGTGTTGACGCACTCGGGGACACTGAAGCTTTCTTT.

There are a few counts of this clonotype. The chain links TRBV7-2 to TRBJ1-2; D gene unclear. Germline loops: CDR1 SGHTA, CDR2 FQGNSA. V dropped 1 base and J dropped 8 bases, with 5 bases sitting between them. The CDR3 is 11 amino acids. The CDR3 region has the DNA TGTGCCAGCAGCTTAGGAAACGGCTACACCTTC. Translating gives CASSLGNGYTF.

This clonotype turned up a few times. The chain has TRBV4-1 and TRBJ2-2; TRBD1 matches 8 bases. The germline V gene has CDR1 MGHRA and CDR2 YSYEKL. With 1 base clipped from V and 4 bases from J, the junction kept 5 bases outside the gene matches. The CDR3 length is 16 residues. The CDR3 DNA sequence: TGCGCCAGCAGCCAAGGGACAGGGACTGCCACCGGGGAGCTGTTTTTT. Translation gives CASSQGTGTATGELFF.

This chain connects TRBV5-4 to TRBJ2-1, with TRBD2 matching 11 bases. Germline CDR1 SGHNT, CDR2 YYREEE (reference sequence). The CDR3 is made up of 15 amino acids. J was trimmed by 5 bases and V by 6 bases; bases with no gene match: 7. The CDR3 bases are TGTGCCAGCACCACCCTTAGCGGGGGGGACAATGAGCAGTTCTTC. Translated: CASTTLSGGDNEQFF.

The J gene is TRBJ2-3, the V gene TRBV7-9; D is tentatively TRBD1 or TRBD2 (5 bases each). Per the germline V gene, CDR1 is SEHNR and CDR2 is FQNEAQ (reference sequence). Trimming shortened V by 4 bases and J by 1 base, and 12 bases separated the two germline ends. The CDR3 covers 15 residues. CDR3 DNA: TGTGCCAGCAGCTACGTCGGGACCGGCACAGATACGCAGTATTTT. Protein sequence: CASSYVGTGTDTQYF.

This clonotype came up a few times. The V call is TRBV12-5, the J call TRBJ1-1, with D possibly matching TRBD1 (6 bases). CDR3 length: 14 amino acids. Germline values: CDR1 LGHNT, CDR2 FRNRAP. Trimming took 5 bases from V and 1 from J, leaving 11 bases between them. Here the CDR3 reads CASGDGQTNTEAFF. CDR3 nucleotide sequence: TGTGCTAGTGGTGATGGACAGACGAACACTGAAGCTTTCTTT.

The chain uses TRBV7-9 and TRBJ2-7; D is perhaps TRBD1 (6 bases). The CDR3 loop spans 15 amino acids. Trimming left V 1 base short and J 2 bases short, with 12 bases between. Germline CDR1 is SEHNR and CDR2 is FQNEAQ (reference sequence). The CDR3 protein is CASSLVGHITYEQYF. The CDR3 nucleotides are TGTGCCAGCAGCTTAGTGGGACACATCACCTACGAGCAGTACTTC.

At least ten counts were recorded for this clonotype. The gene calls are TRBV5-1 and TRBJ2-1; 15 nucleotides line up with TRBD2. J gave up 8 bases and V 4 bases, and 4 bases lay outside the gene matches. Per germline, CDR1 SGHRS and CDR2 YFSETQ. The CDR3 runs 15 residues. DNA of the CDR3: TGCGCCAGCAGCCCCGGGACTAGCGGGAGGCATGAGCAGTTCTTC. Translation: CASSPGTSGRHEQFF.

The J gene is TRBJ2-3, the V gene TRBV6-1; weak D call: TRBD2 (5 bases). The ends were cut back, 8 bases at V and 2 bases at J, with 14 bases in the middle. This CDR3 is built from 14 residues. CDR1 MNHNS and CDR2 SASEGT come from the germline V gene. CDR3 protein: CASGLAPNTDTQYF. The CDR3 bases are TGTGCCAGCGGTCTAGCCCCGAACACAGATACGCAGTATTTT.

CDR3 nucleotides: TGTGCCAGCAGTTACTCTGGGACTAGCGGGGGGCCAAGCTCCTACGAGCAGTACTTC. Protein sequence: CASSYSGTSGGPSSYEQYF. The genes are TRBV6-6 and TRBJ2-7; TRBD2 agrees at 15 bases. CDR3 length: 19 residues. After removal of 0 bases from V and 0 bases from J, the junction contained 6 bases not matched to a gene. Germline V gene data show CDR1 as MNHNY and CDR2 as SVGAGI (reference sequence).

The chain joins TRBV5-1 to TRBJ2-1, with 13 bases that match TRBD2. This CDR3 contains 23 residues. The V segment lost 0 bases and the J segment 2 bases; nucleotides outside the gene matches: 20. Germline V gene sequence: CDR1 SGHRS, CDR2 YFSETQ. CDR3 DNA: TGCGCCAGCAGCTTGGAACAGGAGACCCCGGGACTAGCGGGGATTGGGGCCTACAATGAGCAGTTCTTC. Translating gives CASSLEQETPGLAGIGAYNEQFF.

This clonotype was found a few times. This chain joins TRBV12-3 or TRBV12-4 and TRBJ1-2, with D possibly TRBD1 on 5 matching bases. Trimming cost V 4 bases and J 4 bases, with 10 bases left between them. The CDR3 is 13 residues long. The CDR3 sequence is CASSSRVGYGYTF. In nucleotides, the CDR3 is TGTGCCAGCAGTTCCAGGGTCGGCTATGGCTACACCTTC.

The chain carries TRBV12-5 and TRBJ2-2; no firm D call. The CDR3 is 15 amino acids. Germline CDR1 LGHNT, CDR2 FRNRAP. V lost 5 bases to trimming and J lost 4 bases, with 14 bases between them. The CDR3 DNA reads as TGTGCTAGTGGTCTTAACATCGGACCCACCGGGGAGCTGTTTTTT. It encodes CASGLNIGPTGELFF.